The present entry profiles one T cell receptor (beta chain) with its context. Its antigen is not identified. Between the trimmed V and J ends, which lost 5 bases and 4 bases, there was a span of 11 bases. Per the germline V gene, CDR1 is GTSNPN and CDR2 is SVGIG (reference sequence). The CDR3 loop spans 12 amino acids. The assay used was immunoSEQ (version v3.0), run at survey level. Each sample aimed for about 40,000-50,000 sequenced T-cell genomes. Sequenced by immunoSEQ multiplex PCR; TCRdb stores in-frame clones only, minus some. Here the sample spans under 25,000 clones, approximately 93% being singletons. The data stem from a study of long-term antiretroviral therapy in people with HIV. The study's findings and limits: Comparison with controls showed narrower CDR3 length ranges in HIV repertoires. Even long-term ART left TRB diversity below transplant donor controls, despite gains.

The chain has TRBV30 and TRBJ1-1; D uncertain. The TCR sequence derives from a woman aged 40 to 50 with HIV. The sample in question was unsorted PBMCs, obtained 7.6 years after starting antiretroviral therapy. CDR3 nucleotide sequence: TGTGCCTGGGCGAGGGTTCGCACTGAAGCTTTCTTT. Its protein is CAWARVRTEAFF.